A selection of T cell receptor beta chains follows, all from one sample in a study of blood T cell repertoires in COVID-19. Method: immunoSEQ multiplex PCR; TCRdb's copy keeps in-frame clones and lacks some. The data contain about 93,000 clones, about nine tenths of them singletons. The material sequenced was peripheral blood. These receptors were obtained from a man aged 50 or older with acute or convalescent COVID-19. CDR3s include the opening cysteine and the closing phenylalanine or tryptophan. A D gene is named only where the DNA matches it firmly. A row's size may be missing; if present it is once, few, many or a size class.

TRBV5-1	TRBJ2-5	TRBD2	-	TGCGCCAGCAGCTCCGGGGGGGTGTACGAGACCCAGTACTTC	CASSSGGVYETQYF
TRBV5-5	TRBJ1-1	-	-	TGTGCCAGCAGCCCGAGCGGGGAAATAGGAGCTTTCTTT	CASSPSGEIGAFF
TRBV11-3	TRBJ2-5	TRBD2	-	TGTGCCAGCAGCTTAGGATTAGCGGGACAAGAGACCCAGTACTTC	CASSLGLAGQETQYF
TRBV3-1/TRBV3-2	TRBJ2-3	-	-	TGTGCCAGCAGCCGAAAACCTACAGGGGCGGGGATCACAGATACGCAGTATTTT	CASSRKPTGAGITDTQYF
TRBV19	TRBJ1-4	TRBD1	-	TGTGCCAGTAGTATGTCCGGACAGGGCGGTGAAAAACTGTTTTTT	CASSMSGQGGEKLFF
TRBV6-5	TRBJ2-2	TRBD2	-	TGTGCCAGCAGCCGGGACTACCTGAACACCGGGGAGCTGTTTTTT	CASSRDYLNTGELFF
TRBV5-1	TRBJ2-1	TRBD2	-	TGCGCCAGCAGCTTGGGCGTTAGCGGGGGCTACAATGAGCAGTTCTTC	CASSLGVSGGYNEQFF
TRBV2	TRBJ2-7	-	-	TGTGCCAGCAGTGACAGGGGGGCCGAGCAGTACTTC	CASSDRGAEQYF
TRBV13	TRBJ2-6	-	-	TGTGCCAGCAGCTCTACCTCTGGGGCCAACGTCCTGACTTTC	CASSSTSGANVLTF
TRBV9	TRBJ2-1	TRBD1	-	TGTGCCAGCAGCTTCGGGACAGTGGGCAATGAGCAGTTCTTC	CASSFGTVGNEQFF
TRBV21-1	TRBJ2-5	-	-	TGTGCCAGCAGCAGGACTAGCGGGGGGGCCCCTGAGACCCAGTACTTC	CASSRTSGGAPETQYF
TRBV19	TRBJ1-3	-	-	TGTGCCAGTAGTACAGGGACTGGAAACACCATATATTTT	CASSTGTGNTIYF
TRBV13	TRBJ2-7	-	-	TGTGCCAGCAGATCCGGGACAAGCTCCTACGAGCAGTACTTC	CASRSGTSSYEQYF
TRBV7-9	TRBJ2-1	TRBD1	-	TGTGCCAGCAGCCCTAAGCTGCGACAGGGAAATGAGCAGTTCTTC	CASSPKLRQGNEQFF
TRBV27	TRBJ2-7	TRBD1	-	TGTGCCAGCAGTTTATCGGAGGACAGGGGCCCCTACGAGCAGTACTTC	CASSLSEDRGPYEQYF
TRBV4-3	TRBJ2-3	TRBD1	-	TGCGCCAGCAGCCAGGGGACAGGGACAGATACGCAGTATTTT	CASSQGTGTDTQYF
TRBV19	TRBJ2-3	TRBD2	-	TGTGCCAGTAGTTGGGGACTAGCAAATACGCAGTATTTT	CASSWGLANTQYF
TRBV9	TRBJ1-2	-	-	TGTGCCAGCAGCCCGCGGGGGGAGGGCTCCGACCGCTACACCTTC	CASSPRGEGSDRYTF
TRBV2	TRBJ2-3	-	-	TGTGCCAGCATCACGGGGGAGAGAGATACGCAGTATTTT	CASITGERDTQYF
TRBV7-2	TRBJ2-3	TRBD2	once	TGTGCCAGCAGCTTCTCCGCGGGACTAGCGGGGAGCTTAGATACGCAGTATTTT	CASSFSAGLAGSLDTQYF
TRBV7-8	TRBJ1-4	-	-	TGTGCCAGCAGCGTTGGGGGGAAACTGTTTTTT	CASSVGGKLFF
TRBV18	TRBJ2-4	TRBD1	once	TGTGCCAGCTCACCATCGGGACAGCTCCAAAACATTCAGTACTTC	CASSPSGQLQNIQYF
TRBV10-2	TRBJ2-5	TRBD1	-	TGCGCCAGCACCGAGGGACAGCCACCGAAGGAGACCCAGTACTTC	CASTEGQPPKETQYF
TRBV5-1	TRBJ1-6	-	-	TGCGCCAGCAGCTTTGGCAGGGTGAATTCACCCCTCCACTTT	CASSFGRVNSPLHF
TRBV28	TRBJ1-4	-	-	TGTGCCAGCAGCACCCCCGGAGGCGGTAATGAAAAACTGTTTTTT	CASSTPGGGNEKLFF
TRBV6-1	TRBJ2-4	-	-	TGTGCCAGCAGTGAAATTGAGGGTGTTGGGGCCAAAAACATTCAGTACTTC	CASSEIEGVGAKNIQYF
TRBV12-3/TRBV12-4	TRBJ1-1	TRBD1	-	TGTGCCAGCAGTATAGGGACAGCCGAAGCTTTCTTT	CASSIGTAEAFF
TRBV7-2	TRBJ2-1	TRBD2	-	TGTGCCAGCAGCTTAGTGGGTCCTAGCGGGAGGGGTTACAATGAGCAGTTCTTC	CASSLVGPSGRGYNEQFF
TRBV21-1	TRBJ2-7	-	-	TGTGCCAGACTAGCGGCAACCTACGAGCAGTACTTC	CARLAATYEQYF
TRBV7-6	TRBJ2-1	-	-	TGTGCCAGCAGCTTAGGGTCCGGAGGGCTAGCGTTATCCAATGAGCAGTTCTTC	CASSLGSGGLALSNEQFF
TRBV27	TRBJ1-2	-	-	TGTGCCAGCAAAGACAGAAACTATGGCTACACCTTC	CASKDRNYGYTF
TRBV5-5	TRBJ1-5	-	-	TGTGCCAGCAGCCCCCGGGGGGATCAGCCCCAGCATTTT	CASSPRGDQPQHF
TRBV29-1	TRBJ2-7	-	-	TGCAGCGTTGAATCGGCGGGGATTAGGAACGAGCAGTACTTC	CSVESAGIRNEQYF